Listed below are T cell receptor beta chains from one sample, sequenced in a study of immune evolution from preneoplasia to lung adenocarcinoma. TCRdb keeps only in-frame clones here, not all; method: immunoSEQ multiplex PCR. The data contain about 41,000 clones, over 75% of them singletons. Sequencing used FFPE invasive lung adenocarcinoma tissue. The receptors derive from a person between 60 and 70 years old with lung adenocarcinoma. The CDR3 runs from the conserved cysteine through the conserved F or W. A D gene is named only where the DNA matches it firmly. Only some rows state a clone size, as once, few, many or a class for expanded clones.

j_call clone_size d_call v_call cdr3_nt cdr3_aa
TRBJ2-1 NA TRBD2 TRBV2 TGTGCCAGCATTACCGGGACTAGCGGATCGAATGAGCAGTTCTTC CASITGTSGSNEQFF
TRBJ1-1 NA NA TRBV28 TGTGCCAGCACTACAGGGAGGACGAACACTGAAGCTTTCTTT CASTTGRTNTEAFF
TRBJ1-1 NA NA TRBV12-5 TGTGCTAGTGAGACTGAAGCTTTCTTT CASETEAFF
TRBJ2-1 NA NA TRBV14 TGTGCCAGCAGCCAAGATACGGGGGTGGTAGGTGAGCAGTTCTTC CASSQDTGVVGEQFF
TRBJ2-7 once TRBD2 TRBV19 TGTGCCAGTACCACTAAAGCGGGAGTTGCCGAGCAGTACTTC CASTTKAGVAEQYF
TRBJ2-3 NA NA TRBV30 TGTGCCTGGAAAGTTCTGGGGACAGATACGCAGTATTTT CAWKVLGTDTQYF
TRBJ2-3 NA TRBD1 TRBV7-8 TGTGCCAGCAGCTTAGCGTGGCCAGGGGGTACAGATACGCAGTATTTT CASSLAWPGGTDTQYF
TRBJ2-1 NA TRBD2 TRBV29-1 TGCAGCGTAGCGGGCGTAGCGGGAGTTGGGAATGAGCAGTTCTTC CSVAGVAGVGNEQFF
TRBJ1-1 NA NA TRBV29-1 TGCAGCGTTGCGACAGCTGGAAACACTGAAGCTTTCTTT CSVATAGNTEAFF
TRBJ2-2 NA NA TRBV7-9 TGTGCCAGCAGCTTAGACTCACCGAACACCGGGGAGCTGTTTTTT CASSLDSPNTGELFF
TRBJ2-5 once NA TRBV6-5 TGTGCCAGCACCGCTTTTCAGACCCAGTACTTC CASTAFQTQYF
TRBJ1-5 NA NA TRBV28 TGTGCCAGCACTAATGCGCGGGCGGGTCAGCCCCAGCATTTT CASTNARAGQPQHF
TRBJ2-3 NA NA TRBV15 TGTGCCACCAGCAGAGATCACTCGGGAGAGGATAGCACAGATACGCAGTATTTT CATSRDHSGEDSTDTQYF
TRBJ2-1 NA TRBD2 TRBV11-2 TGTGCCAGCAGGATTACTAGCGGGAGGCCGGGTGAGCAGTTCTTC CASRITSGRPGEQFF
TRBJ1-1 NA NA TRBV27 TGTGCCAGCAGTTTCGGGTTTTCCCGCCATGGGACTGAAGCTTTCTTT CASSFGFSRHGTEAFF
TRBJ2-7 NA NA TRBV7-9 TGTGCCAGCAGCTTAGCGCTCTCGTCCGAGCAGTACTTC CASSLALSSEQYF
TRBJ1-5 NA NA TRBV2 TGTGCCAGCAATGGGGGTTTTAGCAATCAGCCCCAGCATTTT CASNGGFSNQPQHF
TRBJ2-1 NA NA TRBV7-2 TGTGCCAGCAGCCCTACATACAGCTCCTACAATGAGCAGTTCTTC CASSPTYSSYNEQFF
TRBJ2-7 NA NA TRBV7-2 TGTGCCAGCAGCTTAGGGATGGGGCTAAGCTCCTACGAGCAGTACTTC CASSLGMGLSSYEQYF
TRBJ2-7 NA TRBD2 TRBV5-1 TGCGCCAGCAGCCTTTCCTTCGGTACGGGGAGGGTAAAATACGAGCAGTACTTC CASSLSFGTGRVKYEQYF
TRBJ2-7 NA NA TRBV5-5 TGTGCCAGCAGCTGGACACCTACGGCCGAGCAGTACTTC CASSWTPTAEQYF
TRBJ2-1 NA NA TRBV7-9 TGTGCCAGCAGCACTCTAGCTGAGCTTTACAATGAGCAGTTCTTC CASSTLAELYNEQFF
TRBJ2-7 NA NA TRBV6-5 TGTGCCAGCAGTTACGTTGGGGTAACCTCCGGGCAGCAGTACTTC CASSYVGVTSGQQYF
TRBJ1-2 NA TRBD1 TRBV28 TGTGCCAGCTGTTCGGGGTCCGGGACAGCCTTATACACCTTC CASCSGSGTALYTF
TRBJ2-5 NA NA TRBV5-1 TGCGCCAGCAGCCGTCAACAAGAGACCCAGTACTTC CASSRQQETQYF
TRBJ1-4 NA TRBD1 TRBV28 TGTGCCAGCAGTCTTATTCACGGGACAGGAGATGAAAAACTGTTTTTT CASSLIHGTGDEKLFF
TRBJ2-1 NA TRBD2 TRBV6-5 TGTGCCAGCAGTTCCCTTAGCGGGAGGGCCGAGGGTGAGCAGTTCTTC CASSSLSGRAEGEQFF
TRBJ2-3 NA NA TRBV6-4 TGTGCCAGCAGTGGTCCGCCCAGCGGCCCCCAAGGTCTTAGCCCAGATACGCAGTATTTT CASSGPPSGPQGLSPDTQYF
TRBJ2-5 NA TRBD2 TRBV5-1 TGCGCCAGCAGCTATGGGACTAGCGGGACGGAGACCCAGTACTTC CASSYGTSGTETQYF
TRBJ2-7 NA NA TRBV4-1 TGTGCCAGCAGCCAAGATCGGTCGAGCTCCTACGAGCAGTACTTC CASSQDRSSSYEQYF
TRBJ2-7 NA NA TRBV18 TGTGCCAGCTCACCCCGGGGCGGCCCTAGGGAGCAGTACTTC CASSPRGGPREQYF
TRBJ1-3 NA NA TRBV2 TGTGCCAGCACGGGCCAGGGAGACACCATATATTTT CASTGQGDTIYF
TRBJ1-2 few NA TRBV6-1 TGTGCCAGCGGCCAGGCCAACTATGGCTACACCTTC CASGQANYGYTF
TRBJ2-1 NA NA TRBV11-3 TGTGCCAGCAGCATAGCACGCGGCGGGACCTACAATGAGCAGTTCTTC CASSIARGGTYNEQFF
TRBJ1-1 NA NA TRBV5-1 TGCGCCAGCAGCTTGGTGGGGGGAATGGAAGCTTTCTTT CASSLVGGMEAFF
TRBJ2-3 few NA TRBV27 TGTGCCACCGCCCTAGGCGTCACAGATACGCAGTATTTT CATALGVTDTQYF
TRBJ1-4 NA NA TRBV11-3 TGTGCCAGCAGCTACACAGGAGGGGAAAAACTGTTTTTT CASSYTGGEKLFF
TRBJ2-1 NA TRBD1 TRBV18 TGTGCCAGCTCACCACCCACCGGGACAGGCGATCGTAATGAGCAGTTCTTC CASSPPTGTGDRNEQFF
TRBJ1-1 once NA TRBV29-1 TGCAGCGCCGGGCGGGGAGAGAACACTGAAGCTTTCTTT CSAGRGENTEAFF
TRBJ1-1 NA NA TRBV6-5 TGTGCCAGCAGTTACTCGAAGAGCCGCGGTGAAGCTTTCTTT CASSYSKSRGEAFF
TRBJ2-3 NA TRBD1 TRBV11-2 TGTGCCAGCAGCTTAACGCCCGACAGGGGGAAAACAGATACGCAGTATTTT CASSLTPDRGKTDTQYF
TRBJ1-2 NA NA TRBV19 TGTGCCAGTAGGAATACCCGGCTAGCCAGAGCTAACTATGGCTACACCTTC CASRNTRLARANYGYTF
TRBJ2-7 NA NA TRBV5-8 TGTGCCAGCACCTCAACAGGGTACGAGCAGTACTTC CASTSTGYEQYF
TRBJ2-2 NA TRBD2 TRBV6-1 TGTGCCAGCAAGTTAGCGGGAGATACCGGGGAGCTGTTTTTT CASKLAGDTGELFF
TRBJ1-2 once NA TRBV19 TGTGCCAGTAGTGGTCTTCAGGGGCCGAACTATGGCTACACCTTC CASSGLQGPNYGYTF
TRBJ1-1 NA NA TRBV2 TGTGCCAGCAGAAGGACAGACACTGAAGCTTTCTTT CASRRTDTEAFF
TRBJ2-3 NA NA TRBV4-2 TGTGCCAGCAGCCAAGCCGGCGGGACCGGGTATACGCAGTATTTT CASSQAGGTGYTQYF
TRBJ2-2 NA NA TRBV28 TGTGCCAGCACCTCGAACACCGGGGAGCTGTTTTTT CASTSNTGELFF
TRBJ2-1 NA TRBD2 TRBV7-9 TGTGCCTGGCCTAGCGGCTCCTACAATGAGCAGTTCTTC CAWPSGSYNEQFF
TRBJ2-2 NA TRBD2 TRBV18 TGTGCCAGCTCTCCGAGTAGCGGGAGGGCCTCGGCCGGGGAGCTGTTTTTT CASSPSSGRASAGELFF
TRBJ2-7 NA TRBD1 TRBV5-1 TGCGCCAGCAGCTTGGCGGGGGCAGGGGGCGCCGAGCAGTACTTC CASSLAGAGGAEQYF
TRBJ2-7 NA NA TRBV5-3 TGTGCCAGAAGCTTGGCAGGGACCCAAACCTACGAGCAGTACTTC CARSLAGTQTYEQYF
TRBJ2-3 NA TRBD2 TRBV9 TGTGCCAGCAGCGAGAGCGGGAGGGGTACAGATACGCAGTATTTT CASSESGRGTDTQYF
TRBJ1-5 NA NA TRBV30 TGTGCCTGGAGTACGGGAATAAATCAGCCCCAGCATTTT CAWSTGINQPQHF
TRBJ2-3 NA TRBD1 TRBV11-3 TGTGCCAGCAGCTTAAGGGACAGGCCAGATACGCAGTATTTT CASSLRDRPDTQYF
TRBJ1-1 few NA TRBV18 TGTGCCAGCTCACGAGGGGATGAAGCTTTCTTT CASSRGDEAFF
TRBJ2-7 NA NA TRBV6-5 TGTGCCAGCAGTTACGGGGGTACCCGCTACGAGCAGTACTTC CASSYGGTRYEQYF
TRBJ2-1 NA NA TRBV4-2 TGTGCCAGCAGCCAAGAAGAAGGGCAGACCGAGCAGTTCTTC CASSQEEGQTEQFF
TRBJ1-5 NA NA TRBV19 TGTGCCAGTAGTATGAACAGGGAGTACCAGCCCCAGCATTTT CASSMNREYQPQHF
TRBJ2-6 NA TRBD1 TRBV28 TGTGCCAGCAGCCTAGGGACAGGGATTATCTCTGGGGCCAACGTCCTGACTTTC CASSLGTGIISGANVLTF